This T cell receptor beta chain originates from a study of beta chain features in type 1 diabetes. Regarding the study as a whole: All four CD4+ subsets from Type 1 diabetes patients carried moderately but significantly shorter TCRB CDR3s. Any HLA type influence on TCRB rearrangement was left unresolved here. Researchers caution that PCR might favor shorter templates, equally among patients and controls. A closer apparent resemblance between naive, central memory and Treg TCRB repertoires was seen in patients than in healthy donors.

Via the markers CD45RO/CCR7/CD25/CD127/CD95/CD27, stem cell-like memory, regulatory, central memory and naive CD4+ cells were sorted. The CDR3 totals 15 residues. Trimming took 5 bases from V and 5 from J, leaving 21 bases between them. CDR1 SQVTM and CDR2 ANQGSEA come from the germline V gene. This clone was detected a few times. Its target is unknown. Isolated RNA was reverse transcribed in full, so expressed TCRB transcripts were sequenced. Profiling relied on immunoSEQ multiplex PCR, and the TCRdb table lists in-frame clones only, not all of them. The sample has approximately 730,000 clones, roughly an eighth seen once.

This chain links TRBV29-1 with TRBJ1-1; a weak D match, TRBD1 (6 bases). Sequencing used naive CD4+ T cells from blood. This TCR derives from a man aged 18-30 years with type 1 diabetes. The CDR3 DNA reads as TGCAGCGTTCGAGGGGGTACACTCCCCGGGACTGAAGCTTTCTTT. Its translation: CSVRGGTLPGTEAFF. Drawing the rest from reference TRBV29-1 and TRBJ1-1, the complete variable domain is SAVISQKPSRDICQRGTSLTIQCQVDSQVTMMFWYRQQPGQSLTLIATANQGSEATYESGFVIDKFPISRPNLTFSTLTVSNMSPEDSSIYLCSVRGGTLPGTEAFFGQGTRLTVV.